What follows is one T cell receptor (beta chain) and its context. Trimming took 0 bases from V and 4 from J, leaving 9 bases between them. The V gene's germline CDR1 is LGHNA and CDR2 YNFKEQ. The CDR3 sequence is 15 residues long. Only in-frame clones appear in the TCRdb table, and some are missing; sequencing was by immunoSEQ multiplex PCR. Of around 37,000 clones listed, about nine tenths are singletons. This specimen comes from a study of T cell changes during pregnancy in multiple sclerosis. The source is a female donor with multiple sclerosis, enrolled in a pregnancy study. This rearrangement joins TRBV4-2 to TRBJ2-2; D might be TRBD2 (6 bases). The sample in question was CD8+ T cells from peripheral blood mononuclear cells, obtained in the second trimester of pregnancy. CDR3 nucleotide sequence: TGTGCCAGCAGCCAAGAAGACGGGGGCACCGGGGAGCTGTTTTTT. The encoded protein is CASSQEDGGTGELFF.